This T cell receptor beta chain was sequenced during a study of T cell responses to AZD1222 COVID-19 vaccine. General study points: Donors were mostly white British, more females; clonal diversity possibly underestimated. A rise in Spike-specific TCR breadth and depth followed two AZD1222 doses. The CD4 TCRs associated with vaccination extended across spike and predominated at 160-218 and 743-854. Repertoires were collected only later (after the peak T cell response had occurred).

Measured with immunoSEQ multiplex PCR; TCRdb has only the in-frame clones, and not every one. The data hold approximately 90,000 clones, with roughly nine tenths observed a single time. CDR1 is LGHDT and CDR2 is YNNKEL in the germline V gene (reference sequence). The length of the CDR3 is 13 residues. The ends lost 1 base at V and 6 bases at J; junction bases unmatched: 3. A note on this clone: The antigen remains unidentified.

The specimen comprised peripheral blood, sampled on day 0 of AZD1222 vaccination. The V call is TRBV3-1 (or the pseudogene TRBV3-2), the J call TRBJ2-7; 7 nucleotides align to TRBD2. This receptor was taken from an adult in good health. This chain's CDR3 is CASSQGEGREQYF. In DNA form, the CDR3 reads TGTGCCAGCAGCCAAGGGGAGGGGCGCGAGCAGTACTTC.